Following are 5 T cell receptor beta chains from one sample sequenced in a study of blood T cell repertoires in COVID-19. The data were produced by immunoSEQ multiplex PCR, yet TCRdb's version contains in-frame clones alone and is incomplete. The repertoire consists of about 200,000 clones, with around 87% occurring once and the leading ten covering approximately 3%. Source material: peripheral blood. All receptors come from a man in his 60s with acute or convalescent COVID-19.

The gene calls are TRBV6-1 and TRBJ1-2; 7 bases are shared with TRBD1. CDR3 length: 15 amino acids. V lost 2 bases, J lost 5 bases, and 8 bases stayed unmatched. In germline, CDR1 is MNHNS, CDR2 SASEGT. CDR3 region: CASSEYGRGEYGYTF. CDR3 in DNA: TGTGCCAGCAGTGAATACGGCAGGGGGGAGTATGGCTACACCTTC.

This clone was recorded only once. The rearrangement uses TRBV7-2 and TRBJ2-3; 10 nucleotides match TRBD2. The germline V gene encodes CDR1 SGHTA and CDR2 FQGNSA. This CDR3 contains 18 residues. V was pared by 2 bases and J by 0 bases, with 8 bases of the junction left unmatched. CDR3 residues: CASSLLSGGVPSTDTQYF. The DNA of the CDR3 is TGTGCCAGCAGCTTACTCAGCGGGGGGGTCCCTAGCACAGATACGCAGTATTTT.

The V gene is TRBV6-5, the J gene TRBJ2-7; possible D gene TRBD1, 6 bases. The germline V gene encodes CDR1 MNHEY and CDR2 SVGAGI. The CDR3 contains 13 residues. Trimming took 9 bases from V and 3 from J, leaving 15 bases between them. CDR3 sequence: CASTRGTLYEQYF. The CDR3 DNA is TGTGCCAGTACCAGGGGAACCCTCTACGAGCAGTACTTC.

The chain uses TRBV5-6 and TRBJ1-2; the D gene is possibly TRBD1 (5 bases). Trimming took off 6 bases at V and 5 bases at J, with 20 bases between the two ends. The CDR3 is made up of 15 amino acids. Germline V lookup: CDR1 SGHDT, CDR2 YYEEEE. CDR3 DNA sequence: TGTGCCAGCACGGCGGGGTGGCAGGGAGAATATGGCTACACCTTC. This encodes CASTAGWQGEYGYTF.

The J gene is TRBJ2-3, the V gene TRBV5-1; a weak D match, TRBD2 (7 bases). This CDR3 is 16 amino acids long. The germline CDR1 and CDR2 sequences are SGHRS and YFSETQ. The V end was cut by 3 bases, the J end by 4 bases, with 18 bases between. The CDR3 here is CASSYRGGHDPDTQYF. For the CDR3, the DNA is TGCGCCAGCAGCTATAGGGGGGGCCATGATCCAGATACGCAGTATTTT.